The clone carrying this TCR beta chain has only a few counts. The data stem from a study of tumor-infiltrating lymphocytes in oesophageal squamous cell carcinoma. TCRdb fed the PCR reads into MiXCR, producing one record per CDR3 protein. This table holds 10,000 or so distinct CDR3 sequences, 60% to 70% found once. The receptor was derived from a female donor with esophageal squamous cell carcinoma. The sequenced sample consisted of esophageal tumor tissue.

CDR3 nucleotide sequence: TGTGCCAGCAGCATAACGGACAGAGAGAACACCGGGGAGCTGTTTTTT. This translates into CASSITDRENTGELFF. The genes are TRBV7-2 and TRBJ2-2; D might be TRBD1 (6 bases). Looked up from germline, CDR1 is SGHTA and CDR2 is FQGNSA. V shed 5 bases and J shed 1 base, with 14 bases lying between them. The CDR3 sequence is 16 residues long. Supplemented by reference TRBV7-2 and TRBJ2-2, the full variable domain reads GAGVSQSPSNKVTEKGKDVELRCDPISGHTALYWYRQSLGQGLEFLIYFQGNSAPDKSGLPSDRFSAERTGGSVSTLTIQRTQQEDSAVYLCASSITDRENTGELFFGEGSRLTVL.